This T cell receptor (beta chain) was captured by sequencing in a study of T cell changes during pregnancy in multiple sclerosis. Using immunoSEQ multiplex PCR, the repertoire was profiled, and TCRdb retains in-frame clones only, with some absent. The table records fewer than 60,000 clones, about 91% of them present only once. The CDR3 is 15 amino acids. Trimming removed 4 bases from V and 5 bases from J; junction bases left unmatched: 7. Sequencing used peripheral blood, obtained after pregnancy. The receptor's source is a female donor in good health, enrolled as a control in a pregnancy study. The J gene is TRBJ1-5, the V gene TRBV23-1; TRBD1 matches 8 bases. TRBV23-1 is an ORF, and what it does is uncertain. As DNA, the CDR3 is TGCGCCAGCAGTCTTTGGACAGGGACGGATCAGCCCCAGCATTTT. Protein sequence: CASSLWTGTDQPQHF.